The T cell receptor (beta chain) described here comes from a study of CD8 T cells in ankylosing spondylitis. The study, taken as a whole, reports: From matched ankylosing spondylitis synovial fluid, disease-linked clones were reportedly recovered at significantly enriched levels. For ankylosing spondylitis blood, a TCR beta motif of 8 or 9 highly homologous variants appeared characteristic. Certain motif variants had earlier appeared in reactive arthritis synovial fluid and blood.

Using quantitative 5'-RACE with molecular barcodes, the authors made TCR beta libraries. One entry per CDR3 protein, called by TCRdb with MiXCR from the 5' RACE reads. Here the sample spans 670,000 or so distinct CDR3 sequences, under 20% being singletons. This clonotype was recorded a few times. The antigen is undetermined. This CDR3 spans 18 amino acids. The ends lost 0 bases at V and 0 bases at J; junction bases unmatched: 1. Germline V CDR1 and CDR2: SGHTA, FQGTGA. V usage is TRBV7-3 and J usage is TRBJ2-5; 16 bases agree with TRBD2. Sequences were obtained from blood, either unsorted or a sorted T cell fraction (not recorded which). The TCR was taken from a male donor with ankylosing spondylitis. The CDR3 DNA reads TGTGCCAGCAGCTTAACGGGACTAGCGGGGGGGGACCAAGAGACCCAGTACTTC. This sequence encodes CASSLTGLAGGDQETQYF. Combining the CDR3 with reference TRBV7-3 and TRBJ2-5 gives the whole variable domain GAGVSQTPSNKVTEKGKYVELRCDPISGHTALYWYRQSLGQGPEFLIYFQGTGAADDSGLPNDRFFAVRPEGSVSTLKIQRTERGDSAVYLCASSLTGLAGGDQETQYFGPGTRLLVL.